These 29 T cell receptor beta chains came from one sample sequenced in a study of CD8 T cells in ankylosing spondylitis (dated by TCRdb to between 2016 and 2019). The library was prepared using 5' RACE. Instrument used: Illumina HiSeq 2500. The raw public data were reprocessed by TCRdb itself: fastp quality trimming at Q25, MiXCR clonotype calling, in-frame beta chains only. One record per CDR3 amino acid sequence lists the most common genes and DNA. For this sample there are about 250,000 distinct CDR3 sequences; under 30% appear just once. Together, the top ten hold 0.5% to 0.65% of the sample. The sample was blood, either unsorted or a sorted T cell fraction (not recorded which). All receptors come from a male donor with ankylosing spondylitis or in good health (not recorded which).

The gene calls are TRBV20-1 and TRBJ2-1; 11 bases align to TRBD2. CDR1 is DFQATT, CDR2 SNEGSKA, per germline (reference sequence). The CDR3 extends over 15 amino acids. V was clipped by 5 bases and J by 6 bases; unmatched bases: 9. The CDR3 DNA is TGCAGTGCTGCCCTTAGCGGGGGGGCGATCAATGAGCAGTTCTTC. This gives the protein CSAALSGGAINEQFF.

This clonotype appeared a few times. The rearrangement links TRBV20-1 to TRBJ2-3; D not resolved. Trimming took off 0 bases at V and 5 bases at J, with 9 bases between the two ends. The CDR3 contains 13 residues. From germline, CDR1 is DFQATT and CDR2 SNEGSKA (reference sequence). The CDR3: CSARDPAIDTQYF. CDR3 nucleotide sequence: TGCAGTGCTAGAGACCCGGCGATAGATACGCAGTATTTT.

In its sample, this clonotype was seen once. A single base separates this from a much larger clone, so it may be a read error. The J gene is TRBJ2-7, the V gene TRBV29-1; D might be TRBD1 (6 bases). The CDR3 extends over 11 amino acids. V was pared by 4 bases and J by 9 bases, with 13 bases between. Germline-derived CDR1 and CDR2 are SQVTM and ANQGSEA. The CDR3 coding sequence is TGCAGCGTTGTTGGCAGGGGCGGGCAGTACTTC. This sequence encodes CSVVGRGGQYF.

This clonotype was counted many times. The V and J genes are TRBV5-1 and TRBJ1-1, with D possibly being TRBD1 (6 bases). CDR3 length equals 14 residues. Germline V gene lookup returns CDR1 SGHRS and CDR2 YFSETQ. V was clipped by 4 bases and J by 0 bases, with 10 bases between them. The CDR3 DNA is TGCGCCAGCAGCCCCGGACAGATGAACACTGAAGCTTTCTTT. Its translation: CASSPGQMNTEAFF.

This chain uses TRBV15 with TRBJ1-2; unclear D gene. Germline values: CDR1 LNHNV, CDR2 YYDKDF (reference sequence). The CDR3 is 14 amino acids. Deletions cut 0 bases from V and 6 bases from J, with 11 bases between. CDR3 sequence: CATSRDLQYHGYTF. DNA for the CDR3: TGTGCCACCAGCAGAGATCTACAGTACCATGGCTACACCTTC.

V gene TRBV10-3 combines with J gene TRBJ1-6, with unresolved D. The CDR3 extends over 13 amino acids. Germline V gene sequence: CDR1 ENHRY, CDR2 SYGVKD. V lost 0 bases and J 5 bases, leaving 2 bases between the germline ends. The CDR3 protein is CAISESNNSPLHF. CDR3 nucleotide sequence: TGTGCCATCAGTGAGTCGAATAATTCACCCCTCCACTTT.

In nucleotides, the CDR3 is TGTGCCAGCACCGTTGGGTTACAAGAGACCCAGTACTTC. It encodes CASTVGLQETQYF. The chain joins TRBV12-3 or TRBV12-4 to TRBJ2-5; no clear D gene. The V gene lost 7 bases and the J gene lost 2 bases, with 11 bases spanning the gap. The CDR3 consists of 13 residues.

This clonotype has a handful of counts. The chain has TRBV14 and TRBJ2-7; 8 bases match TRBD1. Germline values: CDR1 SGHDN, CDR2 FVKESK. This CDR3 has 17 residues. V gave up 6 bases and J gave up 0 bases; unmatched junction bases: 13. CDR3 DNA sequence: TGTGCCAGCAGACACCCGAAGGCAGACAGGGGCTCCTACGAGCAGTACTTC. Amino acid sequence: CASRHPKADRGSYEQYF.

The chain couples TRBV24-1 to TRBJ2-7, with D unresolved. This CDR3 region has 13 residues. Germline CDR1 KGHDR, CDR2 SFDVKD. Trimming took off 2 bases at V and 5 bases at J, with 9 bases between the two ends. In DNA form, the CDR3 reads TGTGCCACCAGTGATTATCTCGGCCACGAGCAGTACTTC. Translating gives CATSDYLGHEQYF.

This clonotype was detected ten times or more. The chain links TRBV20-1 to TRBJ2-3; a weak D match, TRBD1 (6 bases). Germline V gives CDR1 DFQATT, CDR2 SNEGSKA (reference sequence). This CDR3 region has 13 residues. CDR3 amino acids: CSLGDISTDTQYF. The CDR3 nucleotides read TGCAGCCTGGGGGACATAAGCACAGATACGCAGTATTTT.

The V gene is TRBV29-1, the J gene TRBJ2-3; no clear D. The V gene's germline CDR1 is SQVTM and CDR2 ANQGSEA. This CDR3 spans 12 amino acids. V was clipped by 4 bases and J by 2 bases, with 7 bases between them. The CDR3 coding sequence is TGCAGCGTTGTCCAGCCCACAGATACGCAGTATTTT. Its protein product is CSVVQPTDTQYF.

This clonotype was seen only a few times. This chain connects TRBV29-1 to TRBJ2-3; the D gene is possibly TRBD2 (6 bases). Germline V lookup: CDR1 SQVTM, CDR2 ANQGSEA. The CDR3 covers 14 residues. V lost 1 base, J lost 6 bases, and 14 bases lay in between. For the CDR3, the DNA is TGCAGCGTTGAAGTACGGGGGTGGCCTGATACGCAGTATTTT. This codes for CSVEVRGWPDTQYF.

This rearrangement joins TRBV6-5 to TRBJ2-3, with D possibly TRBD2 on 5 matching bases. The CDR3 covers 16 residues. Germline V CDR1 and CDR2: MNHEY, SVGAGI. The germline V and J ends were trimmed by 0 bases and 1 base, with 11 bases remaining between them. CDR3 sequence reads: CASSYSPSLGTDTQYF. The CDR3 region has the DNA TGTGCCAGCAGTTACTCACCTAGCTTGGGCACAGATACGCAGTATTTT.

CDR3 region: CASSLRLGQGFAEAFF. CDR3 sequence (DNA): TGTGCCAGCAGTTTACGATTGGGACAGGGGTTTGCTGAAGCTTTCTTT. The chain joins TRBV12-3 or TRBV12-4 to TRBJ1-1; 10 bases are shared with TRBD1. The CDR3 sequence is 16 residues long. V was pared by 2 bases and J by 6 bases, with 9 bases of the junction left unmatched.

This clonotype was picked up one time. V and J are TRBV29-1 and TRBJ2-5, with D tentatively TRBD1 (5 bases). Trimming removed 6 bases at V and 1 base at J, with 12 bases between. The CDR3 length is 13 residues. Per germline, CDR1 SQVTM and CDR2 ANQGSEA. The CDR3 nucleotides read TGCAGCGTACGACAGCTTATCCAAGAGACCCAGTACTTC. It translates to CSVRQLIQETQYF.

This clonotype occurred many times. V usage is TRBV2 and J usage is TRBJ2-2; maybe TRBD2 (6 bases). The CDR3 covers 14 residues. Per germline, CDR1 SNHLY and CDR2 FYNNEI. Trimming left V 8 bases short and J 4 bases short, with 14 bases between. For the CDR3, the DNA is TGTGCCAGCGGGTCGGGAGAGGGCACCGGGGAGCTGTTTTTT. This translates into CASGSGEGTGELFF.

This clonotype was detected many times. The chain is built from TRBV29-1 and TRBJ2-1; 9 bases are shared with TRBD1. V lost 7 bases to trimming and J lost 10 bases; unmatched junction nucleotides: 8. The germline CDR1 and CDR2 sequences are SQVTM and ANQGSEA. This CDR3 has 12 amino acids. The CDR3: CSAGTGRREQFF. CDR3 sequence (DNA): TGCAGCGCTGGGACAGGGAGAAGGGAGCAGTTCTTC.

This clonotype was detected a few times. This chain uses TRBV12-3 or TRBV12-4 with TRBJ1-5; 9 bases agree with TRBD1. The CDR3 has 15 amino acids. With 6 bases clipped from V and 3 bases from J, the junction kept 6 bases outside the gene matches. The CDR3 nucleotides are TGTGCCAGCAGGCCGACAGGGGGGATCAATCAGCCCCAGCATTTT. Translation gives CASRPTGGINQPQHF.

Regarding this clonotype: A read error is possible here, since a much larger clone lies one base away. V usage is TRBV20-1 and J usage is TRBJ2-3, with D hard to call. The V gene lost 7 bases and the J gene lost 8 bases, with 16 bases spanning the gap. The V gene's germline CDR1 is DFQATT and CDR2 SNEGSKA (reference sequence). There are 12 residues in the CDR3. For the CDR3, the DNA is TGCAGTGTTAGCCCGACTGGTGGTACGCAGTATTTT. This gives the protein CSVSPTGGTQYF.

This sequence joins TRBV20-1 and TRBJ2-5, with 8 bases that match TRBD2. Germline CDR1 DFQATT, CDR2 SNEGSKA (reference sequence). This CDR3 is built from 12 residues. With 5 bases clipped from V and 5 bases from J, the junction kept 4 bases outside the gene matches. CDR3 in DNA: TGCAGTGCTCCGGGACTAGGGGAGACCCAGTACTTC. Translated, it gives CSAPGLGETQYF.

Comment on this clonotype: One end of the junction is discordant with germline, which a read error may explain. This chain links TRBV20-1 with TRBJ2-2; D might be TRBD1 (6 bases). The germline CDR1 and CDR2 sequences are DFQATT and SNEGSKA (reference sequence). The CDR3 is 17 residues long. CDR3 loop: CCAKNSRTAPNTGELFF. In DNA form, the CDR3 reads TGCTGTGCTAAAAACTCTCGGACAGCTCCGAACACCGGGGAGCTGTTTTTT.

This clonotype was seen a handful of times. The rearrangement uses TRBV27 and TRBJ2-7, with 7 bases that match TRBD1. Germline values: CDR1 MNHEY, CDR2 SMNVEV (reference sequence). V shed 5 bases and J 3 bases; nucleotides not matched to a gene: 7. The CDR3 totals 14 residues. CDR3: CASSPGTAYYEQYF. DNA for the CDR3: TGTGCCAGCAGTCCCGGGACAGCCTACTACGAGCAGTACTTC.

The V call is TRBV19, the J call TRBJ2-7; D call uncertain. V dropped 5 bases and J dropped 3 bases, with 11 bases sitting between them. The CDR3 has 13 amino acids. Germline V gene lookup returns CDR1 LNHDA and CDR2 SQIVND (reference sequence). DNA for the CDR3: TGTGCCAGTAGTGCTACAGCGAACTACGAGCAGTACTTC. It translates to CASSATANYEQYF.

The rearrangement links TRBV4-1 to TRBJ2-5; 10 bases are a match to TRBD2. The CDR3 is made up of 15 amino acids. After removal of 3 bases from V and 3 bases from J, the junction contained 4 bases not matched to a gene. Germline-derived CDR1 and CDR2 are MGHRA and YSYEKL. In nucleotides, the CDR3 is TGCGCCAGCAGCCAGATACTAGCGGGGAAAGAGACCCAGTACTTC. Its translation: CASSQILAGKETQYF.

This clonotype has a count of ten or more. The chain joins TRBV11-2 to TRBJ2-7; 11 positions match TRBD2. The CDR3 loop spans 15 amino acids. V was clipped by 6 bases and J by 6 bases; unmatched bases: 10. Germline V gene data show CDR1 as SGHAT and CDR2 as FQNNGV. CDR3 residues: CASRHSGGAVSEQYF. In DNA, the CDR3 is TGTGCCAGCAGGCATAGCGGGGGGGCCGTATCCGAGCAGTACTTC. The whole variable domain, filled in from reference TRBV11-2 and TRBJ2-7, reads EAGVAQSPRYKIIEKRQSVAFWCNPISGHATLYWYQQILGQGPKLLIQFQNNGVVDDSQLPKDRFSAERLKGVDSTLKIQPAKLEDSAVYLCASRHSGGAVSEQYFGPGTRLTVT.

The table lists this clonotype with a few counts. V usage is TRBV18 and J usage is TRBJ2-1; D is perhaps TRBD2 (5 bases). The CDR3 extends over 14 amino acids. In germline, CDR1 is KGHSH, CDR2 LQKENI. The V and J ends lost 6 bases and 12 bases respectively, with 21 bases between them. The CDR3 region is CASSPEGGGSRQFF. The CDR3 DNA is TGTGCCAGCTCCCCCGAAGGAGGAGGCTCGAGGCAGTTCTTC.

The CDR3 protein is CSAPPGGGTFSAGELFF. DNA for the CDR3: TGCAGTGCTCCACCGGGAGGGGGCACGTTCAGCGCCGGGGAGCTGTTTTTT. This rearrangement joins TRBV20-1 to TRBJ2-2; possible D gene TRBD2, 8 bases. The V end was cut by 5 bases, the J end by 6 bases, with 25 bases between. Germline V gene sequence: CDR1 DFQATT, CDR2 SNEGSKA (reference sequence). The CDR3 has 17 amino acids.

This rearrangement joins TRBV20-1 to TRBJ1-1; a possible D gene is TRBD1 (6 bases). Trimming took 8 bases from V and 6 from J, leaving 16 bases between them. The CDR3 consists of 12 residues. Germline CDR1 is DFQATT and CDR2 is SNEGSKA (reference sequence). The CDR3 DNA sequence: TGCAGTTATAGAAGACAGGTCTCTGAAGCTTTCTTT. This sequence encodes CSYRRQVSEAFF.

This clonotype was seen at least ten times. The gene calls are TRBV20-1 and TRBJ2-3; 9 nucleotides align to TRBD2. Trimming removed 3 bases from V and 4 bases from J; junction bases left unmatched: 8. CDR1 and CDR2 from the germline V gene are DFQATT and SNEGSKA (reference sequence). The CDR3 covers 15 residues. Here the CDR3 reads CSASTGTSSADTQYF. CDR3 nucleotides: TGCAGTGCTAGCACCGGGACTAGCAGCGCAGATACGCAGTATTTT.